The 11 T cell receptor beta chains in this list originate from one sample, sequenced in a study of cytomegalovirus exposure and HLA in healthy donors. The data were produced by immunoSEQ multiplex PCR, yet TCRdb's version contains in-frame clones alone and is incomplete. The data show some 120,000 clones, about 85% seen once. Sequencing used PBMCs. The origin of the receptors is a woman aged 25-40 years in good health and CMV-seronegative.

The chain carries TRBV5-6 and TRBJ2-1, with 12 bases lining up with TRBD2. The germline CDR1 and CDR2 sequences are SGHDT and YYEEEE. Trimming took 4 bases from V and 7 from J; bases not matched to a gene: 12. The CDR3 has 17 amino acids. The chain's CDR3 is CASSLPGLAGERNEQFF. CDR3 coding DNA: TGTGCCAGCAGCCTACCGGGACTAGCGGGTGAGAGGAATGAGCAGTTCTTC.

The gene calls are TRBV5-6 and TRBJ2-3; 8 bases fit TRBD1. Germline loops: CDR1 SGHDT, CDR2 YYEEEE. The length of the CDR3 is 16 residues. V was clipped by 3 bases and J by 2 bases; unmatched bases: 8. The CDR3 region has the DNA TGTGCCAGCAGCTATGACAGGGGTTGGAACACAGATACGCAGTATTTT. Its protein product is CASSYDRGWNTDTQYF.

The V call is TRBV23-1, the J call TRBJ2-5, with 8 bases lining up with TRBD1. TRBV23-1 counts as an open reading frame of uncertain function. The length of the CDR3 is 15 residues. V shed 4 bases and J 1 base; nucleotides not matched to a gene: 5. The CDR3 sequence: CASSRGTGRQETQYF. CDR3 DNA sequence: TGCGCCAGCAGTCGTGGGACAGGCCGCCAAGAGACCCAGTACTTC.

The chain is built from TRBV27 and TRBJ2-7; D possibly corresponds to TRBD1 (5 bases). The CDR3 totals 13 residues. CDR1 MNHEY and CDR2 SMNVEV come from the germline V gene (reference sequence). Trimming pared 6 bases from V and 1 base from J, leaving 10 bases between. The CDR3 region is CASSLGHSYEQYF. The CDR3 DNA reads TGTGCCAGCAGCTTGGGGCATTCCTACGAGCAGTACTTC.

The V call is TRBV4-3, the J call TRBJ1-3, with D possibly matching TRBD1 (5 bases). Trimming shortened V by 0 bases and J by 0 bases, and 15 bases separated the two germline ends. The CDR3 runs 18 residues. Germline V gene sequence: CDR1 LGHNA, CDR2 YSLEER. The CDR3 DNA follows: TGCGCCAGCAGCCAAGATTTTAGTGACAGCCGCTCTGGAAACACCATATATTTT. It is translated as CASSQDFSDSRSGNTIYF.

The rearrangement joins TRBV5-8 to TRBJ1-2; 7 bases fit TRBD1. V trimming: 3 bases; J trimming: 4 bases; junction bases outside the gene matches: 9. Germline V CDR1 and CDR2: SGHTS, YDEGEE. The CDR3 contains 15 residues. Written as DNA, the CDR3 is TGTGCCAGCAGCTGGAGGACAGGAGCCGTCTATGGCTACACCTTC. This codes for CASSWRTGAVYGYTF.

The genes are TRBV18 and TRBJ2-4; possible D gene TRBD1, 6 bases. The CDR3 runs to 16 residues. The V end was cut by 1 base, the J end by 0 bases, with 10 bases between. Germline CDR1 and CDR2: KGHSH and LQKENI. This CDR3 is CASSPQVGGAKNIQYF. For the CDR3, the DNA is TGTGCCAGCTCACCACAGGTAGGGGGAGCCAAAAACATTCAGTACTTC. The full variable domain, with the rest looked up from reference TRBV18 and TRBJ2-4, is NAGVMQNPRHLVRRRGQEARLRCSPMKGHSHVYWYRQLPEEGLKFMVYLQKENIIDESGMPKERFSAEFPKEGPSILRIQQVVRGDSAAYFCASSPQVGGAKNIQYFGAGTRLSVL.

This chain uses TRBV19 with TRBJ2-7; D perhaps matches TRBD2 (7 bases). This CDR3 is 14 amino acids long. The germline gives CDR1 LNHDA, CDR2 SQIVND (reference sequence). V was trimmed by 2 bases and J by 6 bases, leaving 14 bases between them. The CDR3 sequence: CASSIWEGGGEQYF. In DNA, the CDR3 is TGTGCCAGTAGTATATGGGAAGGGGGGGGCGAGCAGTACTTC.

The genes are TRBV20-1 and TRBJ2-7; 7 nucleotides agree with TRBD2. The CDR3 sequence is 11 residues long. Germline values: CDR1 DFQATT, CDR2 SNEGSKA (reference sequence). V trimming: 3 bases; J trimming: 7 bases; junction bases outside the gene matches: 3. CDR3 nucleotides: TGCAGTGCTAGCCTAGCGGAAGAGCAGTACTTC. As protein: CSASLAEEQYF.

The chain joins TRBV30 to TRBJ2-5, with 9 bases that match TRBD2. In germline, CDR1 is GTSNPN, CDR2 SVGIG (reference sequence). CDR3 length equals 15 residues. Losses at the gene ends were 4 bases for V and 0 bases for J; bases not matched to a gene: 6. CDR3 loop: CAWKTSGPYQETQYF. CDR3 sequence (DNA): TGTGCCTGGAAGACTAGCGGACCGTACCAAGAGACCCAGTACTTC.

The rearrangement uses TRBV5-6 and TRBJ2-2; 8 bases map to TRBD2. The germline V gene has CDR1 SGHDT and CDR2 YYEEEE. The CDR3 has 16 residues. The V segment lost 7 bases and the J segment 3 bases; nucleotides outside the gene matches: 11. The CDR3 DNA reads as TGTGCCAGCTCCTTAGGCAGCGGGGGTGACACCGGGGAGCTGTTTTTT. Encoded protein: CASSLGSGGDTGELFF.